Presented here are 25 T cell receptor beta chains from one specimen sequenced in a study of cytomegalovirus exposure and HLA in healthy donors. The PCR made use of 60 Vbeta and 13 Jbeta primers. Produced via immunoSEQ multiplex PCR; TCRdb's table is partial and in-frame only. The sample records tens of thousands of clones, about 74% being singletons. Sample: PBMCs. These receptor sequences come from a woman aged 30 to 39 in good health and CMV-seropositive.

The V and J genes are TRBV5-4 and TRBJ2-7; TRBD1 matches at 11 bases. The length of the CDR3 is 15 residues. V lost 4 bases, J lost 6 bases, and 9 bases stayed unmatched. Germline-derived CDR1 and CDR2 are SGHNT and YYREEE (reference sequence). The CDR3 sequence is CASSLTGTGGSEQYF. CDR3 sequence (DNA): TGTGCCAGCAGCCTCACCGGGACAGGGGGAAGCGAGCAGTACTTC. The full variable domain, completed using reference TRBV5-4 and TRBJ2-7, is ETGVTQSPTHLIKTRGQQVTLRCSSQSGHNTVSWYQQALGQGPQFIFQYYREEENGRGNFPPRFSGLQFPNYSSELNVNALELDDSALYLCASSLTGTGGSEQYFGPGTRLTVT.

The genes are TRBV6-9 and TRBJ2-7, with D perhaps TRBD2 (6 bases). The V and J ends lost 7 bases and 4 bases respectively, with 17 bases between them. The CDR3 sequence is 14 residues long. Germline assignment: CDR1 MNHGY and CDR2 SVAAGI. CDR3: CASTAGREGYEQYF. CDR3 nucleotides: TGTGCCAGCACCGCCGGGCGGGAAGGTTACGAGCAGTACTTC.

This sequence joins TRBV5-1 and TRBJ1-4; no firm D call. Germline V gene sequence: CDR1 SGHRS, CDR2 YFSETQ. The CDR3 has 14 amino acids. V was shortened by 0 bases and J by 3 bases, with 6 bases between the two germline ends. CDR3 bases: TGCGCCAGCAGCTTGGGCGGTGCTAATGAAAAACTGTTTTTT. The encoded protein is CASSLGGANEKLFF.

This chain links TRBV7-2 with TRBJ1-4; D gene unclear. The V gene's germline CDR1 is SGHTA and CDR2 FQGNSA. The CDR3 extends over 12 amino acids. The ends were cut back, 5 bases at V and 7 bases at J, with 8 bases in the middle. CDR3: CASSVLSEKLFF. CDR3 coding DNA: TGTGCCAGCAGCGTACTGAGTGAAAAACTGTTTTTT.

This chain connects TRBV29-1 to TRBJ2-7; 11 bases are shared with TRBD1. The germline V gene encodes CDR1 SQVTM and CDR2 ANQGSEA. The trim removed 7 bases at V and 6 bases at J, leaving 2 bases unmatched. CDR3 length: 11 residues. DNA for the CDR3: TGCAGCGCGGGACAGGGGGGCGAGCAGTACTTC. Translation: CSAGQGGEQYF.

This clone has only a few counts. The chain carries TRBV9 and TRBJ1-1; the D is unclear. CDR1 is SGDLS, CDR2 YYNGEE, per germline. The CDR3 loop spans 15 amino acids. V lost 3 bases to trimming and J lost 2 bases, with 14 bases between them. Written as DNA, the CDR3 is TGTGCCAGCAGCGCCAATGAGGGTGTTAACACTGAAGCTTTCTTT. Encoded protein: CASSANEGVNTEAFF.

The chain couples TRBV11-2 to TRBJ2-1; 8 bases are a match to TRBD2. CDR1 is SGHAT and CDR2 is FQNNGV in the germline V gene. The CDR3 extends over 16 amino acids. Unmatched junction bases numbered 5, after V lost 1 base and J lost 3 bases. In nucleotides, the CDR3 is TGTGCCAGCAGCTTAGTAGTAGCGGGGTTCTACAATGAGCAGTTCTTC. As protein: CASSLVVAGFYNEQFF.

This chain joins TRBV29-1 and TRBJ1-1; TRBD1 agrees at 10 bases. This CDR3 contains 13 residues. Losses at the gene ends were 5 bases for V and 4 bases for J; bases not matched to a gene: 4. Germline lookup yields CDR1 SQVTM and CDR2 ANQGSEA. CDR3 region: CSVRGTGVTEAFF. As DNA, the CDR3 is TGCAGCGTTCGAGGGACAGGGGTCACTGAAGCTTTCTTT. Based on the CDR3 plus reference TRBV29-1 and TRBJ1-1, the full variable domain is SAVISQKPSRDICQRGTSLTIQCQVDSQVTMMFWYRQQPGQSLTLIATANQGSEATYESGFVIDKFPISRPNLTFSTLTVSNMSPEDSSIYLCSVRGTGVTEAFFGQGTRLTVV.

The rearrangement uses TRBV7-7 and TRBJ2-3; 8 bases align to TRBD2. This CDR3 comprises 16 residues. CDR1 SSHAT and CDR2 FNYEAQ come from the germline V gene (reference sequence). Trimming removed 5 bases from V and 1 base from J; junction bases left unmatched: 8. The CDR3 is CASSRTSGKGTDTQYF. CDR3 DNA: TGTGCCAGCAGCCGTACTAGCGGAAAGGGCACAGATACGCAGTATTTT.

V is TRBV21-1 and J is TRBJ2-5; the table's D call TRBD2 went unverified against the DNA. TRBV21-1 constitutes a pseudogene. The CDR3 is made up of 16 amino acids. CDR3 nucleotide sequence: TGTGCCAGCAGCAAAGCAGTCCTAGCGGGAGAGGAGACCCAGTACTTC. Translated: CASSKAVLAGEETQYF.

The rearrangement links TRBV7-2 to TRBJ2-1; the D gene is possibly TRBD2 (5 bases). Germline CDR1 and CDR2: SGHTA and FQGNSA. Trimming cost V 5 bases and J 5 bases, with 16 bases left between them. CDR3 length: 15 amino acids. CDR3 DNA: TGTGCCAGCAGCCAGGCCCTGACTACCAACAATGAGCAGTTCTTC. It yields the protein CASSQALTTNNEQFF.

This clone was found a few times. This chain uses TRBV6-5 with TRBJ2-7, with 8 bases that match TRBD2. The CDR3 consists of 16 residues. V was pared by 0 bases and J by 0 bases, with 4 bases of the junction left unmatched. Germline V gene data show CDR1 as MNHEY and CDR2 as SVGAGI. Here the CDR3 reads CASSYSSGSRSYEQYF. CDR3 in DNA: TGTGCCAGCAGTTACTCAAGCGGGAGTCGCTCCTACGAGCAGTACTTC.

The V and J genes are TRBV6-5 and TRBJ1-2; TRBD1 is a possible D gene (5 bases). The CDR3 loop spans 16 amino acids. Per the germline V gene, CDR1 is MNHEY and CDR2 is SVGAGI. The V and J ends lost 1 base and 9 bases respectively, with 21 bases between them. CDR3: CASSYYVGRVIQSYTF. The CDR3 DNA is TGTGCCAGCAGTTACTATGTTGGCAGGGTAATACAGAGCTACACCTTC.

Only a few counts were recorded for this clone. This chain uses TRBV2 with TRBJ2-5, with D unresolved. Per the germline V gene, CDR1 is SNHLY and CDR2 is FYNNEI. Deletions cut 4 bases from V and 4 bases from J, with 4 bases between. CDR3 size: 11 residues. CDR3 DNA: TGTGCCAGCAGTGTCAGAGAGACCCAGTACTTC. This codes for CASSVRETQYF.

The chain carries TRBV28 and TRBJ1-5, with 8 nucleotides matching TRBD1. The J segment lost 1 base and the V segment lost 6 bases, leaving 5 bases of the junction unmatched. The CDR3 extends over 15 amino acids. Germline V gene data show CDR1 as MDHEN and CDR2 as SYDVKM. CDR3 sequence: CASRTGGLSNQPQHF. CDR3 bases: TGTGCCAGCAGAACAGGGGGTTTGAGCAATCAGCCCCAGCATTTT.

The V and J genes are TRBV30 and TRBJ2-5; D is possibly TRBD1 (6 bases). CDR1 is GTSNPN and CDR2 is SVGIG in the germline V gene (reference sequence). This CDR3 has 11 residues. The V end lost 5 bases, the J end lost 5 bases, and 9 bases lay between the germline ends. Here the CDR3 reads CAWLGAETQYF. The CDR3 nucleotides read TGTGCCTGGTTGGGGGCTGAGACCCAGTACTTC.

This rearrangement joins TRBV6-5 to TRBJ2-5; D call uncertain. V was clipped by 2 bases and J by 7 bases, with 11 bases between them. This CDR3 is 13 amino acids long. The germline CDR1 and CDR2 sequences are MNHEY and SVGAGI. The CDR3 DNA sequence: TGTGCCAGCAGTTACGACCCGCCGGGGACCCAGTACTTC. As protein: CASSYDPPGTQYF.

The chain combines TRBV5-1 with TRBJ1-1; unclear D gene. This CDR3 is 13 amino acids long. The V end lost 6 bases, the J end lost 1 base, and 10 bases lay between the germline ends. Germline lookup yields CDR1 SGHRS and CDR2 YFSETQ. CDR3 nucleotide sequence: TGCGCCAGCACCCCACGAGAGAACACTGAAGCTTTCTTT. This encodes CASTPRENTEAFF.

This clone was seen a single time. The chain has TRBV2 and TRBJ2-5; 9 positions match TRBD2. The CDR3 consists of 15 residues. V was clipped by 7 bases and J by 3 bases; unmatched bases: 9. CDR1 is SNHLY and CDR2 is FYNNEI in the germline V gene. The CDR3 coding sequence is TGTGCCAGCATTCGCGGGGGCGGGAGGGAAGAGACCCAGTACTTC. This translates into CASIRGGGREETQYF.

The chain employs TRBV7-2 and TRBJ2-1; TRBD2 is a possible D gene (6 bases). From germline, CDR1 is SGHTA and CDR2 FQGNSA. Trimming shortened V by 0 bases and J by 7 bases, and 16 bases separated the two germline ends. This CDR3 spans 16 amino acids. For the CDR3, the DNA is TGTGCCAGCAGCTTAGCGAGCGGCGGGATAACAAATGAGCAGTTCTTC. It is translated as CASSLASGGITNEQFF.

The chain joins TRBV7-9 to TRBJ1-5; 8 nucleotides agree with TRBD1. The ends lost 5 bases at V and 6 bases at J; junction bases unmatched: 6. The CDR3 has 14 amino acids. Germline CDR1 reads SEHNR; CDR2 reads FQNEAQ (reference sequence). The CDR3 DNA reads TGTGCCAGCAGCCCGGGCACAGGGGGTCAGCCCCAGCATTTT. Translating gives CASSPGTGGQPQHF.

V gene TRBV28 combines with J gene TRBJ1-1; 7 bases fit TRBD1. Per germline, CDR1 MDHEN and CDR2 SYDVKM. The CDR3 loop spans 15 amino acids. Trimming at V came to 8 bases and at J to 0 bases, leaving 9 bases not matched to a gene. Here the CDR3 reads CASVTGTLMNTEAFF. DNA of the CDR3: TGTGCCAGCGTGACAGGGACCTTAATGAACACTGAAGCTTTCTTT.

The genes are TRBV28 and TRBJ1-5; perhaps TRBD1 as D (5 bases). CDR1 MDHEN and CDR2 SYDVKM come from the germline V gene. CDR3 length equals 15 residues. Trimming took 7 bases from V and 5 from J, leaving 18 bases between them. The CDR3 DNA reads TGTGCCAGCACCCCCCGGCAGGGCCCCTATCAGCCCCAGCATTTT. Translated: CASTPRQGPYQPQHF.

This clone was observed a single time. This rearrangement joins TRBV7-2 to TRBJ1-5; D possibly corresponds to TRBD1 (5 bases). The CDR3 loop spans 14 amino acids. Germline V gene lookup returns CDR1 SGHTA and CDR2 FQGNSA. V was pared by 0 bases and J by 6 bases, with 9 bases between. The CDR3 coding sequence is TGTGCCAGCAGCTTAGCCGGGGGAGGTCAGCCCCAGCATTTT. Protein: CASSLAGGGQPQHF. The whole variable domain, filled in from reference TRBV7-2 and TRBJ1-5, reads GAGVSQSPSNKVTEKGKDVELRCDPISGHTALYWYRQSLGQGLEFLIYFQGNSAPDKSGLPSDRFSAERTGGSVSTLTIQRTQQEDSAVYLCASSLAGGGQPQHFGDGTRLSIL.

The V and J genes are TRBV15 and TRBJ2-7, with D possibly matching TRBD1 (6 bases). The CDR3 covers 15 residues. With 5 bases removed from V and 3 bases from J, the gap between germline ends came to 17 bases. Germline V gene lookup returns CDR1 LNHNV and CDR2 YYDKDF (reference sequence). The CDR3 sequence: CATSSQWGQNYEQYF. The CDR3 DNA is TGTGCCACCAGCTCACAATGGGGGCAGAACTACGAGCAGTACTTC.